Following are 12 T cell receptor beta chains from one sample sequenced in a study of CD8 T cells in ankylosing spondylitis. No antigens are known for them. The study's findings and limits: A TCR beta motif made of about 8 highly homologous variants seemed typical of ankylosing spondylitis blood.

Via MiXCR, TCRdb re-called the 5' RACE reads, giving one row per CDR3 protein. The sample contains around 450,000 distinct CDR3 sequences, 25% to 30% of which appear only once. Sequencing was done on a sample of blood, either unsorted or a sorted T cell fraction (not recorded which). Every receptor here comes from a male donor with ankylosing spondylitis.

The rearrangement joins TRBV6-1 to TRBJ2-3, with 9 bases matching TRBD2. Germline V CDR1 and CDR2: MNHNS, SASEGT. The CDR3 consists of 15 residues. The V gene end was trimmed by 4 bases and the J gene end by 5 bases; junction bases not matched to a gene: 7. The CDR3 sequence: CASSALAGGIDTQYF. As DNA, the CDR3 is TGTGCCAGCAGTGCCCTGGCGGGAGGGATAGATACGCAGTATTTT.

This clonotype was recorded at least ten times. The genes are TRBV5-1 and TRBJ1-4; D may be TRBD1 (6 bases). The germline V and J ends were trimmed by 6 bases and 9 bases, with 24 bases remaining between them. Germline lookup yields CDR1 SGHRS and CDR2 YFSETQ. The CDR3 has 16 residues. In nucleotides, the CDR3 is TGCGCCAGCAAACGGGGGCCTAGCAATTCCGAACAAAAACTGTTTTTT. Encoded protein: CASKRGPSNSEQKLFF.

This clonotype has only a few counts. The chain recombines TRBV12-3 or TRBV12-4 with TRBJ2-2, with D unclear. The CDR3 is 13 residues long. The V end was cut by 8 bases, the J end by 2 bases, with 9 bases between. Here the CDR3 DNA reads TGTGCCAGCGATGAACATAACACCGGGGAGCTGTTTTTT. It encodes CASDEHNTGELFF.

CDR3 loop: CASSLAWGAVEKLFF. Written as DNA, the CDR3 is TGTGCCAGCAGCTTAGCGTGGGGGGCAGTTGAAAAACTGTTTTTT. The chain links TRBV7-8 to TRBJ1-4, with a weak D call TRBD1 (6 bases). Trimming stripped 0 bases from V and 7 bases from J, with 12 bases between. Germline assignment: CDR1 SGHVS and CDR2 FQNEAQ. This CDR3 is 15 amino acids long.

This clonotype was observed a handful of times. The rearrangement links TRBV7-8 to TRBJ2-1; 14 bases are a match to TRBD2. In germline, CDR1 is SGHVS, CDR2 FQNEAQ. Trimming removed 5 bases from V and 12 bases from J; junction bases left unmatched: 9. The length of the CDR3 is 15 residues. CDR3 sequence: CASSTGLAGVVRQFF. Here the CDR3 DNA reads TGTGCCAGCAGCACGGGACTAGCGGGAGTGGTTAGGCAGTTCTTC.

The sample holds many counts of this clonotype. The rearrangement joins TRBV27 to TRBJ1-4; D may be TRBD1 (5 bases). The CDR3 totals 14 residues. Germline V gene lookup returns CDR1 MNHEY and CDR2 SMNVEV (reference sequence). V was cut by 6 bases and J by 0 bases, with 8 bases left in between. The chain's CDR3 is CASRGVATNEKLFF. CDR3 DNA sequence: TGTGCCAGCAGGGGGGTGGCAACTAATGAAAAACTGTTTTTT. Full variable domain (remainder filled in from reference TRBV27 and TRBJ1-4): EAQVTQNPRYLITVTGKKLTVTCSQNMNHEYMSWYRQDPGLGLRQIYYSMNVEVTDKGDVPEGYKVSRKEKRNFPLILESPSPNQTSLYFCASRGVATNEKLFFGSGTQLSVL.

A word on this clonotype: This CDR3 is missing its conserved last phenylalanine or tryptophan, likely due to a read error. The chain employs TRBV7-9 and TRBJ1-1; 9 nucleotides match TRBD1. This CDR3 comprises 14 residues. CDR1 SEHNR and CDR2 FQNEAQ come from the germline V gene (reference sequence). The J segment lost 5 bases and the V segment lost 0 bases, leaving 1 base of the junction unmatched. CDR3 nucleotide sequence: TGTGCCAGCAGCTTAGCGGACAGGGGAACTGAAGCTTTCCTT. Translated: CASSLADRGTEAFL.

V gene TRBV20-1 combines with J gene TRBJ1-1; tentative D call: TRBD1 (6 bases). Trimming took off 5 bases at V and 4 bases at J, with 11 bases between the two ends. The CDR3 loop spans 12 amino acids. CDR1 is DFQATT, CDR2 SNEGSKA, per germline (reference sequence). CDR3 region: CSALDRITEAFF. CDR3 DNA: TGCAGTGCTCTGGACAGAATCACTGAAGCTTTCTTT.

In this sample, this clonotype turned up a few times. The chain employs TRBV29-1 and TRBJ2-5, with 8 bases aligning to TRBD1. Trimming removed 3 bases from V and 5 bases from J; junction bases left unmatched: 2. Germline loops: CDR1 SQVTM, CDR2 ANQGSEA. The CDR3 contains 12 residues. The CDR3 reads CSVDRGLETQYF. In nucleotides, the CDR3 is TGCAGCGTTGACAGGGGGCTGGAGACCCAGTACTTC. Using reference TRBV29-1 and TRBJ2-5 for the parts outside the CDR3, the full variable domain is SAVISQKPSRDICQRGTSLTIQCQVDSQVTMMFWYRQQPGQSLTLIATANQGSEATYESGFVIDKFPISRPNLTFSTLTVSNMSPEDSSIYLCSVDRGLETQYFGPGTRLLVL.

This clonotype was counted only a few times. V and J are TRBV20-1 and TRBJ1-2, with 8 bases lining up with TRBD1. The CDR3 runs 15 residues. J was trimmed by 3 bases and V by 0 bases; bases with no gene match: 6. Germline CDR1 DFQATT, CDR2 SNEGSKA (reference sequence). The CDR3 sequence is CSARDLAGGDYGYTF. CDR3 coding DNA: TGCAGTGCTAGAGATCTCGCAGGGGGCGACTATGGCTACACCTTC.

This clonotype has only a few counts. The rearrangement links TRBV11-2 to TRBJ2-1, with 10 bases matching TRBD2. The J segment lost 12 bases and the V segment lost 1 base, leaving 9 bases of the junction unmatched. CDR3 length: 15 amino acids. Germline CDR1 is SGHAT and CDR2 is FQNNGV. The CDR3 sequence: CASSLGKASGRGQFF. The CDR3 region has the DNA TGTGCCAGCAGCTTAGGAAAGGCTAGCGGGAGAGGGCAGTTCTTC.

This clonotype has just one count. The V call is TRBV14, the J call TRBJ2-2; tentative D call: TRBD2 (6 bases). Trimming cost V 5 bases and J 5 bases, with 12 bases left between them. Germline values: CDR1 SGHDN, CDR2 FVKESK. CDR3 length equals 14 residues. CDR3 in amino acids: CASSTDGGTGELFF. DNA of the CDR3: TGTGCCAGCAGCACCGACGGGGGAACCGGGGAGCTGTTTTTT.